The source of this T cell receptor (beta chain) is a study of regulatory T cells in long-lasting Graves disease. Stated time point: persistent/refractory GD, antithyroid drugs over 5 years with positive TRAb. There was RNA extracted from PBMCs, and the TCR library was made from it. Through Arm-PCR of CDR3 regions and iRepertoire HTBI primers, TCR beta libraries were built. TCRdb reprocessed the multiplex PCR reads via MiXCR and lists one record per CDR3 protein. The repertoire holds some 450,000 distinct CDR3 sequences, around 24% seen once, with approximately 25% in the top ten. This clonotype showed up just a few times. What it recognizes is unknown. Per germline, CDR1 SEHNR and CDR2 FQNEAQ (reference sequence). CDR3 length: 15 residues. V lost 5 bases and J 2 bases, leaving 15 bases between the germline ends. General study results and limits: Persistent disease was characterized by preferential usage of TRBV28, TRBJ1-2 and TRBJ2-5.

This rearrangement joins TRBV7-9 to TRBJ2-5; possibly TRBD1 for D (5 bases). The sequencing used peripheral blood mononuclear cells (PBMCs), collected when the disease was refractory, from a patient treated with antithyroid drugs. The TCR sequence derives from a female donor with Graves disease. The CDR3 reads CASSILTGLQETQYF. Written as DNA, the CDR3 is TGTGCCAGCAGCATCCTAACAGGTTTGCAAGAGACCCAGTACTTC.